This entry concerns a single T cell receptor beta chain. In the authors' workflow: Estimated nucleated cell counts came from reference gene primer amplification. Sequencing was performed with immunoSEQ multiplex PCR; in TCRdb, only in-frame clones are kept and a portion is missing. V, J and clone size are those of that table, while D and trimming were read from the DNA. The sample records roughly 180,000 clones, less than 85% being singletons. In Seattle, patients joined the study during active infection and were tracked longitudinally. This entry belongs to a study of blood T cell repertoires in COVID-19. Overall study context: COVID-19 samples collected from the United States, Italy and Spain covered acute and convalescent phases. Nucleic acid was either cDNA or gDNA, and it came from T cells, B-cell-depleted T cells, or PBMCs.

Germline V lookup: CDR1 SGHRS, CDR2 YFSETQ. The CDR3 spans 14 residues. With 4 bases removed from V and 1 base from J, the gap between germline ends came to 11 bases. The V and J genes are TRBV5-1 and TRBJ2-5; D is ambiguous. Source material: peripheral blood. The sequence derives from a woman aged 55-70 years with COVID-19, enrolled during active disease. CDR3 bases: TGCGCCAGCAGCCTTCAGTGGGCCCAAGAGACCCAGTACTTC. It translates to CASSLQWAQETQYF.